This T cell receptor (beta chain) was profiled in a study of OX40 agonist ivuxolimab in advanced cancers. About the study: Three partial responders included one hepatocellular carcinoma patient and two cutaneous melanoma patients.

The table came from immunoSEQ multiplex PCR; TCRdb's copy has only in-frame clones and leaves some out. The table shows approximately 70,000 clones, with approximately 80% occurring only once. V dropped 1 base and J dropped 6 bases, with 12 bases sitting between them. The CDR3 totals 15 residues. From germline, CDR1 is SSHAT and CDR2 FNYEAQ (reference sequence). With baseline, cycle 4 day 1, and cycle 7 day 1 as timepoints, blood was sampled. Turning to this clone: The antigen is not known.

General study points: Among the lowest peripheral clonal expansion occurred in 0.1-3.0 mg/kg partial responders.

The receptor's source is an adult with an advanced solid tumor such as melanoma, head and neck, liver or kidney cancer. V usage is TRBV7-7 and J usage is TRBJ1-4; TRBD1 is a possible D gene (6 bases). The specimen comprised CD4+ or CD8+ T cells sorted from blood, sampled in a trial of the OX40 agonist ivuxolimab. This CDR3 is CASSLGGGPDEKLFF. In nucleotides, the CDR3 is TGTGCCAGCAGCTTAGGTGGGGGGCCCGATGAAAAACTGTTTTTT.